This entry lists 5 T cell receptor beta chains sequenced from one sample in a study of shared clonotypes between healthy human individuals. Sequencing used immunoSEQ multiplex PCR; TCRdb keeps in-frame clones, though not all of them. The data contain around 2.1 million clones, 85% to 95% of them seen just once; the ten biggest clones take up roughly 1.8%. The naive CD8 population came from CD45RO-negative cells selected for CCR7, without terminally differentiated effector memory CD45RA+ cells. What was sequenced was naive CD8+ T cells from PBMCs. These receptors originate from a man between 18 and 35 years old in good health. Some clones in this sample may be carry-over from other donors' samples.

The chain couples TRBV11-2 to TRBJ2-7, with TRBD2 identical over 8 bases. This CDR3 contains 15 residues. V gave up 5 bases and J gave up 3 bases; unmatched junction bases: 9. Germline values: CDR1 SGHAT, CDR2 FQNNGV. The CDR3 loop is CASSPRGGKIYEQYF. CDR3 nucleotide sequence: TGTGCCAGCAGCCCACGGGGGGGGAAGATCTACGAGCAGTACTTC.

The rearrangement joins TRBV7-6 to TRBJ2-3; 10 bases agree with TRBD2. Germline-derived CDR1 and CDR2 are SGHVS and FNYEAQ. Losses at the gene ends were 3 bases for V and 0 bases for J; bases not matched to a gene: 6. The CDR3 is 17 amino acids. CDR3 in amino acids: CASSLIPTSGSTDTQYF. In nucleotides, the CDR3 is TGTGCCAGCAGCTTGATTCCGACTAGCGGGAGCACAGATACGCAGTATTTT.

This clone was observed once. This chain uses TRBV10-3 with TRBJ2-2, with 14 nucleotides matching TRBD2. With 2 bases clipped from V and 6 bases from J, the junction kept 23 bases outside the gene matches. CDR1 and CDR2 (germline): ENHRY, SYGVKD. The CDR3 has 23 residues. This CDR3 reads CAISEVVETGTSGRDVRAGELFF. The CDR3 bases are TGTGCCATCAGTGAGGTTGTGGAAACGGGGACTAGCGGGAGAGATGTTAGAGCCGGGGAGCTGTTTTTT.

This chain connects TRBV6-5 to TRBJ1-5, with D tentatively TRBD1 (5 bases). V lost 6 bases and J lost 5, with 11 bases in between. Germline values: CDR1 MNHEY, CDR2 SVGAGI. The CDR3 contains 13 residues. CDR3 in DNA: TGTGCCAGCAGGACAGACCCTTATCAGCCCCAGCATTTT. It yields the protein CASRTDPYQPQHF.

As to this clone: Other DNA sequences in the sample encode the same CDR3. The rearrangement links TRBV7-9 to TRBJ1-1; tentative D call: TRBD1 (5 bases). Trimming removed 8 bases from V and 4 bases from J, with 14 bases in between. The germline gives CDR1 SEHNR, CDR2 FQNEAQ (reference sequence). The CDR3 is made up of 13 amino acids. Here the CDR3 DNA reads TGTGCCAGCTCCTTTGGGGGGGGCACTGAAGCTTTCTTT. Protein sequence: CASSFGGGTEAFF.